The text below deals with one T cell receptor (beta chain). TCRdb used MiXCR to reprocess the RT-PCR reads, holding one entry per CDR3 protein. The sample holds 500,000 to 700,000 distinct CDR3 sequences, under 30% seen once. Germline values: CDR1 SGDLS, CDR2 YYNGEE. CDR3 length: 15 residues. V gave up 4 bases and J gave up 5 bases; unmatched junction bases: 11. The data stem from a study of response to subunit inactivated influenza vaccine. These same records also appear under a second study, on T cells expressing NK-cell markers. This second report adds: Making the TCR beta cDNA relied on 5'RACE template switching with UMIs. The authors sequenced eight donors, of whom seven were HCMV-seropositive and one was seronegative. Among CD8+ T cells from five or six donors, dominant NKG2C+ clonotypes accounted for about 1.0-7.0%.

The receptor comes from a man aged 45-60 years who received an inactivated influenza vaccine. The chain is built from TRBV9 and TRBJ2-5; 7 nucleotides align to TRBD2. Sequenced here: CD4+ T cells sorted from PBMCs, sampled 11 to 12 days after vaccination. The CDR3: CASSHRGSSGETQYF. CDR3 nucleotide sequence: TGTGCCAGCAGCCATCGAGGGTCTAGCGGTGAGACCCAGTACTTC.